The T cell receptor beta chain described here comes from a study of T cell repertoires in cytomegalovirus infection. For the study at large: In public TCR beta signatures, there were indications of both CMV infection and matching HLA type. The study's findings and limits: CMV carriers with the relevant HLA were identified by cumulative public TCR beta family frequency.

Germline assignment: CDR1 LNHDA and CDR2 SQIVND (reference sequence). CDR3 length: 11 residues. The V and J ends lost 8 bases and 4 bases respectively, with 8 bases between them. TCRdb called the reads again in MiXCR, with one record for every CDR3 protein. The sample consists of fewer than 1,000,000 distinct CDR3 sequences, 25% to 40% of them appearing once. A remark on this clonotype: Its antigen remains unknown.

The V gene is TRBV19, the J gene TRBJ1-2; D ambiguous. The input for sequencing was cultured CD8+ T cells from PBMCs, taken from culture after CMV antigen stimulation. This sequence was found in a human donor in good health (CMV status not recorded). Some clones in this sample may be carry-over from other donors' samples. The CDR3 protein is CASEDFYGYTF. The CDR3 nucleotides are TGTGCCAGTGAGGATTTCTATGGCTACACCTTC.